The TCR beta chain under discussion was sequenced for a study of CD8 T cells in ankylosing spondylitis. MiXCR, run by TCRdb on the 5' RACE reads, gives a single entry per CDR3 protein. The repertoire holds 200,000 to 250,000 distinct CDR3 sequences, with more than 25% as singletons. V lost 0 bases to trimming and J lost 6 bases, with 3 bases between them. Germline V gene lookup returns CDR1 LGHDT and CDR2 YNNKEL (reference sequence). The CDR3 is 12 residues long. The TCR was taken from a male donor with ankylosing spondylitis or in good health (not recorded which). The chain links TRBV3-1 to TRBJ2-4; D is unresolved. Material for sequencing was blood, either unsorted or a sorted T cell fraction (not recorded which). CDR3 in DNA: TGTGCCAGCAGCCAAGACCCAAACATTCAGTACTTC. Translating it yields CASSQDPNIQYF.